This TCR beta chain appears in the sequencing data of a study of blood T cell repertoires in COVID-19. Overall study context: PBMCs, B-cell-depleted T cells, or T cells were the source of the cDNA or gDNA that made up the material.

The CDR3 contains 15 residues. From germline, CDR1 is SQVTM and CDR2 ANQGSEA. V lost 3 bases and J lost 3, with 15 bases in between. In the original processing: Nucleated cell number was recorded as an estimate derived from reference gene primer amplification. Repertoires were generated with immunoSEQ multiplex PCR, while TCRdb's copy carries only in-frame clones and drops some. The V and J calls and the clone size are those of that table, but D and trimming were determined from the DNA. Of fewer than 300,000 clones listed, approximately 90% are singletons. Enrolled during active infection, Seattle patients were then followed longitudinally.

Specimen: peripheral blood. This chain uses TRBV29-1 with TRBJ2-1, with D possibly TRBD1 on 6 matching bases. The sequence derives from a woman in her 30s with COVID-19, enrolled during active disease. CDR3 coding DNA: TGCAGCGTTGATTCGGACCAGGGGTTCTACAATGAGCAGTTCTTC. This sequence encodes CSVDSDQGFYNEQFF.